The present T cell receptor beta chain was sequenced within a study of blood T cell repertoires in COVID-19. Study-wide background: Whether acute or convalescent, the COVID-19 samples came from the United States, Italy and Spain. The analysed material was cDNA or gDNA that came from T cells, B-cell-depleted T cells, or PBMCs.

Study processing details: By means of reference gene primer amplification, nucleated cell counts were estimated. Only in-frame clones appear in the TCRdb table, and some are missing; sequencing was by immunoSEQ multiplex PCR. That table gives V, J and clone size, and the DNA gave D and trimming. The repertoire has some 49,000 clones, roughly nine tenths of them found once; the top ten carry over 15%. The CDR3 has 14 amino acids. V shed 2 bases, J shed 3 bases, and the junction held 0 bases outside the gene matches. Germline values: CDR1 MNHEY, CDR2 SVGAGI. The sequence was obtained from a man aged 70-80 years with active COVID-19. The sequencing sample was made of peripheral blood. The V and J genes are TRBV6-5 and TRBJ2-7, with TRBD1 identical over 11 bases. As DNA, the CDR3 is TGTGCCAGCAGTTACGGGACAGGGGGCTACGAGCAGTACTTC. Protein product: CASSYGTGGYEQYF.